The entry below describes one T cell receptor (beta chain). Its antigen is currently unknown. These data belong to a study of cytomegalovirus exposure and HLA in healthy donors. About the study: A subsequent analysis reported that the 100 to 150 validation repertoires were produced on the same platform that had also been used for the roughly 670 first-cohort repertoires.

Study results and caveats: Most observed TCR sequences were rare, whereas some public TCRs were detected in many donors. First-cohort TCR clusters were later found to tend to co-occur in the 120 or so validation repertoires.

From the roughly 120-subject validation cohort, which was separate from the roughly 620-subject first cohort, the donors were drawn. This CDR3 is built from 17 residues. Germline-derived CDR1 and CDR2 are SGHAT and FQNNGV. J was trimmed by 8 bases and V by 5 bases; bases with no gene match: 18. Sequencing was performed with immunoSEQ multiplex PCR; in TCRdb, only in-frame clones are kept and a portion is missing. The data contain about 280,000 clones, roughly 90% of them singletons. The chain has TRBV11-2 and TRBJ2-1; 7 bases agree with TRBD2. The clonotype was recovered from a woman aged 18-29 years in good health and CMV-seronegative. Sequenced sample: PBMCs. CDR3 in amino acids: CASSPLRLVSGGDEQFF. The CDR3 coding sequence is TGTGCCAGCAGCCCACTCCGACTAGTATCGGGGGGAGATGAGCAGTTCTTC. The whole variable domain, filled in from reference TRBV11-2 and TRBJ2-1, reads EAGVAQSPRYKIIEKRQSVAFWCNPISGHATLYWYQQILGQGPKLLIQFQNNGVVDDSQLPKDRFSAERLKGVDSTLKIQPAKLEDSAVYLCASSPLRLVSGGDEQFFGPGTRLTVL.